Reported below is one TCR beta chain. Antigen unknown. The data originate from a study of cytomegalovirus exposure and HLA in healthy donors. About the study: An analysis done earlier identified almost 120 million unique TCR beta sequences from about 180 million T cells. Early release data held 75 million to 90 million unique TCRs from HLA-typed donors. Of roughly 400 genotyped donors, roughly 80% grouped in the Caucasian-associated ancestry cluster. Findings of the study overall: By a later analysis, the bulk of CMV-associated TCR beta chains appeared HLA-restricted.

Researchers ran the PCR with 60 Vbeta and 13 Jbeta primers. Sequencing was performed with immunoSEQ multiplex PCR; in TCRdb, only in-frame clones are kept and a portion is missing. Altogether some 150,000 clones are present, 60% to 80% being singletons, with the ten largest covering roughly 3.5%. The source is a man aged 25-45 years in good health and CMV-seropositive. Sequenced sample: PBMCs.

This CDR3 is CASSFPRGGYGYTF. As DNA, the CDR3 is TGTGCCAGCAGCTTCCCCAGGGGCGGCTATGGCTACACCTTC. V gene TRBV5-4 combines with J gene TRBJ1-2, with D possibly TRBD1 on 6 matching bases. The CDR3 consists of 14 residues. CDR1 and CDR2 (germline): SGHNT, YYREEE (reference sequence). V shed 2 bases and J shed 4 bases, with 12 bases lying between them.